Shown below are 29 T cell receptor beta chains from a single sample sequenced in a study of T cells in narcolepsy. Assay used: immunoSEQ multiplex PCR; TCRdb lists only in-frame clones, some missing. The data show tens of thousands of clones, with roughly 78% seen just once and more than 6.5% held by the top ten. Sequenced: memory (CD45RA-) CD4+ T cells from blood. Source of these receptors: a human donor in good health.

J is TRBJ1-2 and V is TRBV30, with TRBD1 matching 9 bases. Germline V CDR1 and CDR2: GTSNPN, SVGIG (reference sequence). V dropped 3 bases and J dropped 8; count of bases not matched to a gene: 7. The CDR3 loop spans 13 amino acids. The CDR3 is CAWRGQGWNGYTF. Here the CDR3 DNA reads TGTGCCTGGAGGGGACAGGGATGGAACGGCTACACCTTC. Together with reference TRBV30 and TRBJ1-2, the CDR3 gives the full variable domain: SQTIHQWPATLVQPVGSPLSLECTVEGTSNPNLYWYRQAAGRGLQLLFYSVGIGQISSEVPQNLSASRPQDRQFILSSKKLLLSDSGFYLCAWRGQGWNGYTFGSGTRLTVV.

V gene TRBV28 combines with J gene TRBJ2-5, with 9 bases identical to TRBD2. Trimming cost V 2 bases and J 4 bases; bases outside gene matches: 5. Germline values: CDR1 MDHEN, CDR2 SYDVKM. This CDR3 has 15 residues. CDR3 nucleotides: TGTGCCAGCAGTTTAAGTGCGGGGGGGCGAGAGACCCAGTACTTC. Protein sequence: CASSLSAGGRETQYF.

This clone appeared a few times. The rearrangement joins TRBV4-2 to TRBJ1-4; no clear D. V was clipped by 4 bases and J by 0 bases, with 9 bases between them. The V gene's germline CDR1 is LGHNA and CDR2 YNFKEQ. This CDR3 region has 15 residues. CDR3 in amino acids: CASSRGDATNEKLFF. For the CDR3, the DNA is TGTGCCAGCAGCCGAGGAGACGCAACTAATGAAAAACTGTTTTTT.

This clone was seen a handful of times. The V gene is TRBV6-1, the J gene TRBJ2-7; 10 positions agree with TRBD2. Germline V CDR1 and CDR2: MNHNS, SASEGT. V gave up 8 bases and J gave up 0 bases; unmatched junction bases: 7. CDR3 length: 15 residues. CDR3 nucleotide sequence: TGTGCCAGCTCCCGCGAGCGGGAGGGCTCCTACGAGCAGTACTTC. It specifies CASSREREGSYEQYF.

This sequence joins TRBV6-1 and TRBJ2-7, with D unclear. This CDR3 region has 12 residues. Germline CDR1 reads MNHNS; CDR2 reads SASEGT. V shed 5 bases and J shed 3 bases, with 8 bases lying between them. DNA of the CDR3: TGTGCCAGCAGTTATGAGGTCTACGAGCAGTACTTC. Its protein is CASSYEVYEQYF.

This chain's CDR3 is CASSVISYEQYF. DNA for the CDR3: TGTGCCAGCAGTGTAATCTCCTACGAGCAGTACTTC. This chain joins TRBV2 and TRBJ2-7; D not resolved. CDR1 is SNHLY and CDR2 is FYNNEI in the germline V gene. Trimming took 4 bases from V and 0 from J, leaving 4 bases between them. The CDR3 is made up of 12 amino acids.

The chain recombines TRBV6-5 with TRBJ1-1; 7 bases fit TRBD1. CDR3 length: 14 residues. CDR1 MNHEY and CDR2 SVGAGI come from the germline V gene. J lost 2 bases, V lost 6 bases, and 6 bases had no gene match. The CDR3 loop is CASRFGTANTEAFF. The CDR3 nucleotides are TGTGCCAGCAGATTCGGGACAGCTAACACTGAAGCTTTCTTT.

The chain has TRBV5-1 and TRBJ2-7; tentatively, D is TRBD2 (6 bases). V lost 7 bases and J 3 bases, leaving 14 bases between the germline ends. CDR1 and CDR2 (germline): SGHRS, YFSETQ. The CDR3 runs 13 residues. The CDR3 reads CASSRERGYEQYF. The DNA for the CDR3 is TGCGCCAGCTCTCGGGAGAGGGGCTACGAGCAGTACTTC.

The chain carries TRBV18 and TRBJ2-7, with D uncertain. The CDR3 consists of 14 residues. Germline V gene data show CDR1 as KGHSH and CDR2 as LQKENI. The V end was cut by 3 bases, the J end by 7 bases, with 16 bases between. CDR3 in DNA: TGTGCCAGCTCACCGGCGCAGGCCAGCCGGGAGCAGTACTTC. This codes for CASSPAQASREQYF.

This clone occurred once. This sample also contains other DNA sequences that code for the same CDR3. The genes are TRBV18 and TRBJ2-6; D ambiguous. Germline V CDR1 and CDR2: KGHSH, LQKENI. The CDR3 contains 15 residues. The V end was cut by 3 bases, the J end by 0 bases, with 6 bases between. Written as DNA, the CDR3 is TGTGCCAGCTCACCTCGGACCTCTGGGGCCAACGTCCTGACTTTC. This sequence encodes CASSPRTSGANVLTF.

The chain couples TRBV7-4 to TRBJ2-1, with D tentatively TRBD1 or TRBD2 (5 bases each). This CDR3 contains 14 residues. Germline loops: CDR1 SGHVT, CDR2 SQSDAQ. The V and J ends lost 5 bases and 6 bases respectively, with 14 bases between them. In DNA, the CDR3 is TGTGCCAGCAGCCAGGACTCCCAGGGCAATGAGCAGTTCTTC. Protein product: CASSQDSQGNEQFF.

J is TRBJ2-7 and V is TRBV14, with a possible D match to TRBD1 (5 bases). The V and J ends lost 1 base and 5 bases respectively, with 12 bases between them. The length of the CDR3 is 14 residues. CDR1 is SGHDN and CDR2 is FVKESK in the germline V gene. DNA for the CDR3: TGTGCCAGCAGCCAAGTTGGGCAGGGCCACGAGCAGTACTTC. Protein: CASSQVGQGHEQYF.

A note on this clone: Its ends do not fully match the called genes, so a read error is possible. The chain has TRBV19 and TRBJ2-1, with 8 bases that match TRBD1. In germline, CDR1 is LNHDA, CDR2 SQIVND (reference sequence). This CDR3 contains 11 residues. In DNA form, the CDR3 reads TGTGCCAGTAGTGAGACAGGGGCGACGATCTTC. This gives the protein CASSETGATIF.

V and J are TRBV10-3 and TRBJ1-1; D is unclear. This CDR3 spans 13 amino acids. The V end was cut by 0 bases, the J end by 4 bases, with 6 bases between. Germline V gives CDR1 ENHRY, CDR2 SYGVKD. CDR3 nucleotides: TGTGCCATCAGTGAGTCGAAGGCCACTGAAGCTTTCTTT. Protein sequence: CAISESKATEAFF.

V is TRBV28 and J is TRBJ2-1; TRBD1 or TRBD2 may be the D gene (5 bases each). Between the trimmed V and J ends, which lost 2 bases and 9 bases, there was a span of 14 bases. This CDR3 spans 14 amino acids. Germline lookup yields CDR1 MDHEN and CDR2 SYDVKM. CDR3 in amino acids: CASSLGGWDGEQFF. The CDR3 bases are TGTGCCAGCAGTTTAGGGGGTTGGGATGGTGAGCAGTTCTTC.

Only one count was recorded for this clone. V usage is TRBV19 and J usage is TRBJ1-1; tentatively, D is TRBD1 (5 bases). Germline V gene data show CDR1 as LNHDA and CDR2 as SQIVND (reference sequence). The V and J ends lost 3 bases and 6 bases respectively, with 14 bases between them. The CDR3 length is 14 residues. CDR3 nucleotides: TGTGCCAGTAGTATCCCGGGGGGTTGGGCTGAAGCTTTCTTT. Translating gives CASSIPGGWAEAFF.

The V call is TRBV2, the J call TRBJ1-2, with a possible D match to TRBD1 (6 bases). Trimming cost V 11 bases and J 8 bases, with 18 bases left between them. The CDR3 has 12 amino acids. Per the germline V gene, CDR1 is SNHLY and CDR2 is FYNNEI. The CDR3 nucleotides are TGTGCCCTCCAGGGGAGAAGTGGAGGCTACACCTTC. It is translated as CALQGRSGGYTF.

The J gene is TRBJ1-3, the V gene TRBV5-4, with D unclear. The V and J ends lost 0 bases and 0 bases respectively, with 7 bases between them. CDR1 is SGHNT, CDR2 YYREEE, per germline (reference sequence). CDR3 length: 15 amino acids. CDR3 in amino acids: CASSLDGSSGNTIYF. In DNA form, the CDR3 reads TGTGCCAGCAGCTTGGATGGCAGCTCTGGAAACACCATATATTTT.

This clone appeared once. The CDR3 protein is CASRGATAGANVLTF. CDR3 coding DNA: TGCGCCAGCAGGGGCGCCACCGCTGGGGCCAACGTCCTGACTTTC. The chain carries TRBV5-1 and TRBJ2-6; no clear D gene. Looked up from germline, CDR1 is SGHRS and CDR2 is YFSETQ. The CDR3 has 15 amino acids. The V gene lost 5 bases and the J gene lost 2 bases, with 11 bases spanning the gap.

The sample holds a few counts of this clone. The genes are TRBV7-9 and TRBJ2-1, with 12 positions matching TRBD2. From germline, CDR1 is SEHNR and CDR2 FQNEAQ (reference sequence). The CDR3 consists of 18 residues. The V segment lost 2 bases and the J segment 7 bases; nucleotides outside the gene matches: 12. The CDR3 region is CASSLPPRLAGVKNEQFF. The CDR3 nucleotides are TGTGCCAGCAGCTTACCCCCTCGACTAGCGGGAGTAAAGAATGAGCAGTTCTTC. Drawing the rest from reference TRBV7-9 and TRBJ2-1, the complete variable domain is DTGVSQNPRHKITKRGQNVTFRCDPISEHNRLYWYRQTLGQGPEFLTYFQNEAQLEKSRLLSDRFSAERPKGSFSTLEIQRTEQGDSAMYLCASSLPPRLAGVKNEQFFGPGTRLTVL.

This clone was seen only a few times. This sequence joins TRBV27 and TRBJ2-4, with TRBD1 matching 12 bases. Germline V gives CDR1 MNHEY, CDR2 SMNVEV (reference sequence). The trim removed 5 bases at V and 10 bases at J, leaving 6 bases unmatched. This CDR3 contains 14 residues. CDR3 DNA: TGTGCCAGCAGTACCCGGGACAGGGGGCGAATTCAGTACTTC. Amino acids: CASSTRDRGRIQYF.

A single count supports this clone. Here the CDR3 reads CASSIRMGLREFF. Here the CDR3 DNA reads TGTGCCAGTAGTATAAGGATGGGGCTCCGGGAGTTCTTC. This rearrangement joins TRBV19 to TRBJ2-1; possible D gene TRBD1, 5 bases. CDR1 and CDR2 from the germline V gene are LNHDA and SQIVND (reference sequence). The V and J ends lost 2 bases and 14 bases respectively, with 16 bases between them. The CDR3 totals 13 residues.

By its share, this clone is large (0.1 to 1%). The rearrangement joins TRBV4-2 to TRBJ2-6, with TRBD1 identical over 11 bases. Germline CDR1 and CDR2: LGHNA and YNFKEQ. Unmatched junction bases numbered 10, after V lost 8 bases and J lost 4 bases. The CDR3 consists of 17 residues. The CDR3 DNA is TGTGCCAGCCTATCCGGACAGGGGGCGGGAGGGGCCAACGTCCTGACTTTC. Translated: CASLSGQGAGGANVLTF.

The chain uses TRBV28 and TRBJ2-1; D perhaps matches TRBD2 (5 bases). V lost 10 bases and J lost 13, with 20 bases in between. CDR3 length: 12 amino acids. Germline values: CDR1 MDHEN, CDR2 SYDVKM. The CDR3 nucleotides are TGTGCCACCAAACGGAGGAGAGGGCCTCAGTTCTTC. As protein: CATKRRRGPQFF.

The chain carries TRBV19 and TRBJ2-2; D ambiguous. Germline assignment: CDR1 LNHDA and CDR2 SQIVND (reference sequence). V was pared by 9 bases and J by 4 bases, with 9 bases between. The CDR3 sequence is 12 residues long. The CDR3 sequence: CASHSSTGELFF. In DNA, the CDR3 is TGTGCCAGCCATAGCTCCACCGGGGAGCTGTTTTTT.

This clone was counted only a few times. The chain uses TRBV2 and TRBJ1-5; possible D gene TRBD1, 6 bases. Germline CDR1 and CDR2: SNHLY and FYNNEI. The CDR3 length is 13 residues. V lost 5 bases to trimming and J lost 6 bases, with 11 bases between them. The CDR3 region has the DNA TGTGCCAGCAGTCCAGGGGAAGGTCAGCCCCAGCATTTT. Its protein product is CASSPGEGQPQHF. The complete variable domain, with remaining parts taken from reference TRBV2 and TRBJ1-5, reads EPEVTQTPSHQVTQMGQEVILRCVPISNHLYFYWYRQILGQKVEFLVSFYNNEISEKSEIFDDQFSVERPDGSNFTLKIRSTKLEDSAMYFCASSPGEGQPQHFGDGTRLSIL.

The chain combines TRBV30 with TRBJ2-7; D unresolved. Germline values: CDR1 GTSNPN, CDR2 SVGIG (reference sequence). Trimming left V 0 bases short and J 3 bases short, with 6 bases between. The CDR3 is 12 residues long. The CDR3 DNA sequence: TGTGCCTGGAGTGTAACCGGCTACGAGCAGTACTTC. This encodes CAWSVTGYEQYF.

This rearrangement joins TRBV30 to TRBJ2-5; D may be TRBD1 or TRBD2 (6 bases each). The CDR3 covers 14 residues. Germline assignment: CDR1 GTSNPN and CDR2 SVGIG (reference sequence). Trimming removed 3 bases from V and 5 bases from J, with 16 bases in between. The CDR3 bases are TGTGCCTGGAGAAGGGACACCGGAGGGGAGACCCAGTACTTC. Translated: CAWRRDTGGETQYF.

To note about this clone: At one of its ends the junction is not consistent with the germline gene, which may arise from a read error. The chain uses TRBV2 and TRBJ2-1; no clear D gene. Looked up from germline, CDR1 is SNHLY and CDR2 is FYNNEI. The CDR3 totals 14 residues. The DNA of the CDR3 is TGTGCCAGCAGTGACCTAGAAGCCTACAATGGGCAGTTCTTC. As protein: CASSDLEAYNGQFF.